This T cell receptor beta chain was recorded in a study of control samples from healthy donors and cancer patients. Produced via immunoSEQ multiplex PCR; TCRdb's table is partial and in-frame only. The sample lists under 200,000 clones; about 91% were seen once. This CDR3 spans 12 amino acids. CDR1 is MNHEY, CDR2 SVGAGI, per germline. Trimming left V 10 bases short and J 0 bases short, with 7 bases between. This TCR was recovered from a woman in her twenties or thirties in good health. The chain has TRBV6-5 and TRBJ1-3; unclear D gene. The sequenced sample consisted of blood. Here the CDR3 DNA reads TGTGCCACGCTGAGCTCTGGAAACACCATATATTTT. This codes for CATLSSGNTIYF.